This paragraph reports one TCR beta chain. Its specificity is not known. A junction boundary mismatches the germline segment, possibly from a read error. Germline-derived CDR1 and CDR2 are MNHEY and SMNVEV (reference sequence). This CDR3 comprises 17 residues. Clones were read by immunoSEQ multiplex PCR, and TCRdb kept only the in-frame ones, dropping some. The data show about 2.1 million clones, around 93% seen once. This specimen belongs to a study of shared clonotypes between healthy human individuals. General study findings and limits: Sorted-subset samples were not fully sequenced, rarefaction indicated.

Naivety among CD8 cells was defined by CD45RO negativity and positive CCR7 selection, thereby excluding terminally differentiated effector memory CD45RA+ cells. The rearrangement links TRBV27 to TRBJ2-2, with 8 nucleotides matching TRBD2. The receptor's source is a man aged 18 to 30 in good health. Some clones in this sample may be carry-over from other donors' samples. The sample consisted of naive CD8+ T cells from PBMCs. The CDR3 reads CASSLSGLGKNTGELFF. The CDR3 region has the DNA TGTGCCAGCAGTCTATCGGGACTAGGGAAGAACACCGGGGAGCTGTTTTTT.